Detailed here is one T cell receptor (beta chain). This entry belongs to a study of T cell changes during pregnancy in multiple sclerosis. Sequenced by immunoSEQ multiplex PCR; TCRdb stores in-frame clones only, minus some. This repertoire shows some 100,000 clones, 90% to 95% found once; its top ten account for over 0.8%. The CDR3 consists of 15 residues. V shed 8 bases and J 9 bases; nucleotides not matched to a gene: 15. Germline V CDR1 and CDR2: SNHLY, FYNNEI. This rearrangement joins TRBV2 to TRBJ2-1; 8 nucleotides line up with TRBD2. The material sequenced was peripheral blood, taken before pregnancy. This TCR came from a female donor with multiple sclerosis, enrolled in a pregnancy study. CDR3 sequence: CASPLLAGSKGEQFF. CDR3 sequence (DNA): TGTGCCAGCCCGTTGCTAGCGGGCTCTAAGGGTGAGCAGTTCTTC.